These T cell receptor beta chains were read from a single sample in a study of CD8+ T cells in alopecia areata. Repertoires were generated with immunoSEQ multiplex PCR, while TCRdb's copy carries only in-frame clones and drops some. The sample holds 110,000 or so clones, roughly three fifths seen once. Sequencing was performed on CD4+ T cells sorted from blood, taken at week 24, from a patient treated with tofacitinib. These receptors were taken from a human donor with alopecia areata. CDR3s include the opening cysteine and the closing phenylalanine or tryptophan. Each record gives: CDR3 protein, CDR3 DNA, V gene, J gene, D gene, clone size. A D gene is named only where the DNA matches it firmly. The size entry is marked missing in some rows and otherwise reads once, few, many or a size class.

CAWTSGGAREQFF,TGTGCCTGGACTAGCGGGGGGGCCCGGGAGCAGTTCTTC,TRBV30,TRBJ2-1,TRBD2,-
CSVEGQEADTQYF,TGCAGCGTAGAGGGACAGGAAGCAGATACGCAGTATTTT,TRBV29-1,TRBJ2-3,TRBD1,few
CSVDEGWDTEAFF,TGCAGCGTTGACGAGGGTTGGGACACTGAAGCTTTCTTT,TRBV29-1,TRBJ1-1,-,once
CASSVDTGGGGYTF,TGTGCCAGCAGCGTAGACACAGGGGGAGGCGGCTACACCTTC,TRBV9,TRBJ1-2,TRBD1,-
CASSPWGSGLQETQYF,TGTGCCAGCAGCCCTTGGGGTTCGGGGCTGCAAGAGACCCAGTACTTC,TRBV7-9,TRBJ2-5,-,once
CASGNDGIYGYTF,TGTGCTAGTGGAAACGACGGAATCTATGGCTACACCTTC,TRBV12-5,TRBJ1-2,-,-
CAWRRAMNTEAFF,TGTGCCTGGAGACGGGCTATGAACACTGAAGCTTTCTTT,TRBV30,TRBJ1-1,-,once
CASSLEGGSGVGDTQYF,TGCGCCAGCAGCTTGGAGGGTGGTAGCGGGGTCGGAGATACGCAGTATTTT,TRBV5-1,TRBJ2-3,TRBD2,few
CAWRGGPQETQYF,TGTGCCTGGAGGGGGGGGCCCCAAGAGACCCAGTACTTC,TRBV30,TRBJ2-5,-,once
CASSLGGTVYTEAFF,TGTGCCAGCAGCTTAGGGGGGACAGTGTACACTGAAGCTTTCTTT,TRBV11-2,TRBJ1-1,TRBD1,-